This T cell receptor beta chain is drawn from a study of T cell responses to AZD1222 COVID-19 vaccine. Overall study results and limits: In the spike-specific TCR repertoire, nearly half reportedly target unmutated variant regions. Among vaccine-associated CD4 TCRs, coverage spanned spike, with dominance at 160-218 and 743-854. Seropositive AZD1222 recipients at baseline numbered only five to seven.

Comment on this clone: The antigen is not known.

Germline V gene sequence: CDR1 SQVTM, CDR2 ANQGSEA. The CDR3 consists of 12 residues. The V end lost 3 bases, the J end lost 5 bases, and 10 bases lay between the germline ends. Measured with immunoSEQ multiplex PCR; TCRdb has only the in-frame clones, and not every one. The table records approximately 120,000 clones, about 93% of them present only once. The J gene is TRBJ2-5, the V gene TRBV29-1; TRBD1 or TRBD2 may be the D gene (5 bases each). This sequence was found in an adult in good health. Sequences were derived from peripheral blood, sampled on day 0 of AZD1222 vaccination. Here the CDR3 DNA reads TGCAGCGTTGACGGGGCAGGGGAGACCCAGTACTTC. It yields the protein CSVDGAGETQYF.